Below are 9 T cell receptor beta chains sequenced from a single sample in a study of blood T cells in healthy people across ages. It was with a sample-barcoded 5' primer and a J-beta primer mix that a second PCR of roughly 7 to 12 cycles was run. TCRdb redid the calling of the 5' RACE reads with MiXCR, one entry per CDR3 protein. The table records over 700,000 distinct CDR3 sequences, roughly 50% of them present only once. The sequenced material came from blood. These receptors came from a man older than 75 in good health.

This chain links TRBV21-1 with TRBJ2-3; the table calls TRBD1, which could not be checked here. TRBV21-1 is labeled a pseudogene. CDR3 length: 13 residues. CDR3 sequence reads: CASSVQVHRYAYF. The CDR3 bases are TGTGCCAGCAGCGTACAGGTACACAGATACGCGTATTTT.

The chain joins TRBV2 to TRBJ1-2; D remains ambiguous. Germline V lookup: CDR1 SNHLY, CDR2 FYNNEI. CDR3 length equals 11 residues. V dropped 4 bases and J dropped 8 bases, with 8 bases sitting between them. For the CDR3, the DNA is TGTGCCAGCAGTGCAGTGGACGGCTACACCTTC. Translated: CASSAVDGYTF. Full variable domain (missing parts from reference TRBV2 and TRBJ1-2): EPEVTQTPSHQVTQMGQEVILRCVPISNHLYFYWYRQILGQKVEFLVSFYNNEISEKSEIFDDQFSVERPDGSNFTLKIRSTKLEDSAMYFCASSAVDGYTFGSGTRLTVV.

A word on this clonotype: At one boundary the junction diverges from the germline segment, which might be a read error. V usage is TRBV5-1 and J usage is TRBJ2-1; TRBD1 matches 8 bases. From germline, CDR1 is SGHRS and CDR2 YFSETQ. The CDR3 length is 15 residues. Here the CDR3 DNA reads TGCGCCAGCGGCTTGTTGGGGGGACAGGATAGTGAGCAGTTCTTC. This sequence encodes CASGLLGGQDSEQFF.

This clonotype was found a few times. The J gene is TRBJ2-3, the V gene TRBV30; D might be TRBD1 (5 bases). This CDR3 contains 12 residues. Germline CDR1 is GTSNPN and CDR2 is SVGIG (reference sequence). Between the trimmed V and J ends, which lost 2 bases and 14 bases, there was a span of 17 bases. CDR3 sequence (DNA): TGTGCCTGGAGTACGTCCGACAGATACGCGTATTTT. Residues: CAWSTSDRYAYF.

The genes are TRBV29-1 and TRBJ2-7; 7 bases are shared with TRBD2. The junction had 9 bases not matched to a gene; V was cut back by 4 bases and J by 6 bases. Germline V gene lookup returns CDR1 SQVTM and CDR2 ANQGSEA. The CDR3 is 13 amino acids. CDR3 sequence: CSVVRGRGSEQYF. In DNA form, the CDR3 reads TGCAGCGTTGTTCGTGGGAGGGGATCCGAGCAGTACTTC.

The V call is TRBV21-1, the J call TRBJ2-7; the table's D call, TRBD1, has no DNA check behind it. TRBV21-1 represents a pseudogene. This CDR3 is built from 17 residues. CDR3 DNA: TGTGCCAGCAGCAAAGCGAACCGGGGGGGGACCTCCTACGAGCAGTACTTC. Its translation is CASSKANRGGTSYEQYF.

The chain joins TRBV6-5 to TRBJ2-4; D may be TRBD2 (6 bases). The end of the DNA is better explained by TRBJ2-7, so the J call may be wrong. The CDR3 sequence is 14 residues long. The V gene's germline CDR1 is MNHEY and CDR2 SVGAGI. The CDR3 protein is CASSTFGGVSEQYF. The CDR3 DNA sequence: TGTGCCAGCAGTACTTTCGGGGGAGTTTCCGAGCAGTACTTC.

The CDR3 reads CSARKQVQSYEQYF. CDR3 sequence (DNA): TGCAGTGCTAGAAAACAAGTCCAATCCTACGAGCAGTACTTC. V and J are TRBV20-1 and TRBJ2-7, with D hard to call. This CDR3 contains 14 residues. Trimming removed 2 bases at V and 1 base at J, with 12 bases between. Germline-derived CDR1 and CDR2 are DFQATT and SNEGSKA (reference sequence).

In its sample, this clonotype was seen a few times. This rearrangement joins TRBV5-1 to TRBJ1-2, with D unclear. This CDR3 is 14 amino acids long. Germline CDR1 and CDR2: SGHRS and YFSETQ. Deletions cut 4 bases from V and 2 bases from J, with 12 bases between. CDR3 DNA: TGCGCCAGCAGCCCCCCCGCGCTCAACTATGGCTACACCTTC. This sequence encodes CASSPPALNYGYTF.